These 8 T cell receptor beta chains were all obtained from the same sample, sequenced in a study of a mutant IDH1 vaccine in newly diagnosed glioma. The antigens of these receptors remain unknown. Time point specified: week 47, end of study. Vaccination comprised doses that each held 300 ug of mutant IDH1 20-mer peptide, plus topical imiquimod. Produced via immunoSEQ multiplex PCR; TCRdb's table is partial and in-frame only. The table has nearly 50,000 clones, 84% seen once; the top ten hold around 4.7%. The sample in question was PBMCs, obtained from a glioma patient whose treatment included an IDH1 peptide vaccine. The receptors were gathered from a woman younger than 45 with glioma. Some clones in this sample may be carry-over from other donors' samples.

CDR3 nucleotides: TGTGCCAGCTCACCAGTGGCACACGACAGAATCAATCAGCCCCAGCATTTT. This codes for CASSPVAHDRINQPQHF. V and J are TRBV18 and TRBJ1-5; D might be TRBD1 (5 bases). This CDR3 is 17 amino acids long. V shed 2 bases and J shed 3 bases, with 17 bases lying between them. The germline gives CDR1 KGHSH, CDR2 LQKENI.

The chain links TRBV13 to TRBJ2-2; 7 positions agree with TRBD2. J lost 0 bases, V lost 1 base, and 2 bases had no gene match. Germline V gives CDR1 PRHDT, CDR2 FYEKMQ (reference sequence). This CDR3 comprises 16 residues. For the CDR3, the DNA is TGTGCCAGCAGCTTAGTTGGGACTACGAACACCGGGGAGCTGTTTTTT. Residues: CASSLVGTTNTGELFF.

This clone was seen only once. This sequence joins TRBV5-4 and TRBJ1-2, with TRBD1 matching over 8 bases. The germline V gene has CDR1 SGHNT and CDR2 YYREEE (reference sequence). The CDR3 length is 14 residues. V lost 4 bases and J lost 8; bases outside the gene matches: 10. The CDR3 DNA reads as TGTGCCAGCAGCCGAACAGGGGGGATGGAGGGCTACACCTTC. Its translation: CASSRTGGMEGYTF.

V gene TRBV5-1 combines with J gene TRBJ2-1; D possibly uses TRBD1 or TRBD2 (5 bases each). Germline V gene lookup returns CDR1 SGHRS and CDR2 YFSETQ. The CDR3 has 16 amino acids. V gave up 0 bases and J gave up 7 bases, with 17 bases separating them. The CDR3: CASSLALTGPKNEQFF. The CDR3 DNA reads as TGCGCCAGCAGCTTGGCCCTAACGGGACCTAAAAATGAGCAGTTCTTC.

The chain links TRBV5-4 to TRBJ2-1; D is perhaps TRBD2 (5 bases). V was clipped by 0 bases and J by 6 bases, with 16 bases between them. Germline V gene lookup returns CDR1 SGHNT and CDR2 YYREEE (reference sequence). This CDR3 region has 16 residues. As DNA, the CDR3 is TGTGCCAGCAGCTTGGCCGGCGGGCGCCTATTCAATGAGCAGTTCTTC. Protein sequence: CASSLAGGRLFNEQFF.

The J gene is TRBJ2-2, the V gene TRBV18; D not certain. Trimming cost V 3 bases and J 7 bases, with 18 bases left between them. CDR1 is KGHSH and CDR2 is LQKENI in the germline V gene. The CDR3 totals 16 residues. CDR3 sequence (DNA): TGTGCCAGCTCACCTTCTGGGATATCCACCGGCGGGGAGCTGTTTTTT. Amino acid sequence: CASSPSGISTGGELFF.

The rearrangement uses TRBV9 and TRBJ1-4; the D gene is possibly TRBD1 (6 bases). Germline loops: CDR1 SGDLS, CDR2 YYNGEE. Trimming pared 0 bases from V and 4 bases from J, leaving 13 bases between. This CDR3 has 16 residues. The CDR3 bases are TGTGCCAGCAGCGTAGCTGGGGGCCGGGGTAATGAAAAACTGTTTTTT. Protein sequence: CASSVAGGRGNEKLFF.

The sample holds a few counts of this clone. The V call is TRBV10-2, the J call TRBJ1-5; D remains ambiguous. The CDR3 contains 15 residues. Trimming removed 8 bases from V and 4 bases from J, with 18 bases in between. Germline CDR1 is WSHSY and CDR2 is SAAADI. CDR3 nucleotide sequence: TGCGCCAGCGAGGCGGGAGACAATCGGAATCAGCCCCAGCATTTT. Its translation is CASEAGDNRNQPQHF.